These 9 T cell receptor beta chains came from one sample sequenced in a study of T cell responses to AZD1222 COVID-19 vaccine. Method: immunoSEQ multiplex PCR; TCRdb's copy keeps in-frame clones and lacks some. The sample carries 80,000 or so clones, 80% to 90% recorded once. Here the sequenced sample was peripheral blood, taken 28 days after the second AZD1222 dose. These receptor sequences come from an adult who received the AZD1222 COVID-19 vaccine.

The chain recombines TRBV28 with TRBJ1-4; D perhaps matches TRBD1 (5 bases). Germline V gene data show CDR1 as MDHEN and CDR2 as SYDVKM. The CDR3 runs 12 residues. V was shortened by 8 bases and J by 8 bases, with 12 bases between the two germline ends. The CDR3 loop is CASQGGGEKLFF. The CDR3 DNA follows: TGTGCCAGCCAGGGCGGGGGGGAAAAACTGTTTTTT.

This clone appeared a few times. The chain employs TRBV21-1 and TRBJ2-2; the D call TRBD2 from the table was never checked on the DNA. TRBV21-1 is shown as a pseudogene. CDR3 length: 16 amino acids. CDR3 sequence (DNA): TGTGCCAGCAGCAAAAGGAGGCGGATGGGTGGCGGGGAGCTGTTTTTT. Amino acid sequence: CASSKRRRMGGGELFF.

For this clone: The identical CDR3 is also encoded by other nucleotide sequences in the sample. The chain is built from TRBV28 and TRBJ2-2; no reliable D call. Trimming shortened V by 3 bases and J by 6 bases, and 5 bases separated the two germline ends. CDR1 is MDHEN and CDR2 is SYDVKM in the germline V gene. The CDR3 sequence is 12 residues long. CDR3 residues: CASSLGAGELFF. The CDR3 DNA follows: TGTGCCAGCAGTTTGGGCGCCGGGGAGCTGTTTTTT.

This rearrangement joins TRBV5-4 to TRBJ1-3; no definite D call. The CDR3 loop spans 15 amino acids. Trimming took off 2 bases at V and 0 bases at J, with 9 bases between the two ends. Germline CDR1 reads SGHNT; CDR2 reads YYREEE (reference sequence). The CDR3 here is CASSFERNSGNTIYF. CDR3 nucleotide sequence: TGTGCCAGCAGCTTTGAGAGAAACTCTGGAAACACCATATATTTT.

This chain uses TRBV5-4 with TRBJ1-5; possible D gene TRBD1, 5 bases. Germline V gives CDR1 SGHNT, CDR2 YYREEE (reference sequence). The V end lost 2 bases, the J end lost 3 bases, and 18 bases lay between the germline ends. The CDR3 has 17 residues. CDR3 sequence reads: CASSFAGTGRNNQPQHF. CDR3 nucleotide sequence: TGTGCCAGCAGCTTTGCGGGAACAGGACGGAACAATCAGCCCCAGCATTTT.

V and J are TRBV7-2 and TRBJ1-2; the D is unclear. Germline V lookup: CDR1 SGHTA, CDR2 FQGNSA. Trimming took off 2 bases at V and 3 bases at J, with 4 bases between the two ends. The CDR3 loop spans 12 amino acids. The CDR3: CASSLTDYGYTF. CDR3 sequence (DNA): TGTGCCAGCAGCTTAACAGACTATGGCTACACCTTC.

This sequence joins TRBV28 and TRBJ2-7; maybe TRBD2 (6 bases). Trimming pared 5 bases from V and 0 bases from J, leaving 14 bases between. Germline CDR1 MDHEN, CDR2 SYDVKM. This CDR3 has 15 amino acids. The CDR3 DNA is TGTGCCAGCAGTGCCCAACGGGGGTACTCCTACGAGCAGTACTTC. As protein: CASSAQRGYSYEQYF.

This chain connects TRBV3-1 (or the pseudogene TRBV3-2) to TRBJ1-2; D gene ambiguous. Trimming pared 2 bases from V and 8 bases from J, leaving 9 bases between. Germline CDR1 reads LGHDT; CDR2 reads YNNKEL (reference sequence). This CDR3 spans 12 amino acids. This chain's CDR3 is CASSQPLRGYTF. Written as DNA, the CDR3 is TGTGCCAGCAGCCAACCCCTTAGGGGCTACACCTTC.

The CDR3 DNA is TGTGCCACCAGCAGGAGCAATCAGCCCCAGCATTTT. This codes for CATSRSNQPQHF. The chain has TRBV15 and TRBJ1-5; unclear D gene. Looked up from germline, CDR1 is LNHNV and CDR2 is YYDKDF (reference sequence). The CDR3 is made up of 12 amino acids. Trimming removed 3 bases from V and 1 base from J, with 1 base in between.